These 13 T cell receptor beta chains came from one sample sequenced in a study of post-analysis software for immune sequencing data. Study-wide points: The five TRBV segments detected at higher frequency in patients than in controls included TRBV5-6, TRBV5-1 and TRBV20-1.

The authors incorporated unique molecular identifiers into the TCR beta cDNA libraries. A single record per CDR3 protein comes from TCRdb applying MiXCR to the PCR reads. The sample shows some 500,000 distinct CDR3 sequences, nearly 45% of them seen only once. Their antigen targets remain unknown. The sequencing sample was made of blood. Receptor source: a girl between 10 and 17 years old with multiple sclerosis.

The chain uses TRBV29-1 and TRBJ2-1; possible D gene TRBD1, 5 bases. The CDR3 spans 13 residues. The V gene's germline CDR1 is SQVTM and CDR2 ANQGSEA. V lost 7 bases, J lost 5 bases, and 15 bases lay in between. The CDR3: CSAGASSDNEQFF. CDR3 DNA: TGCAGCGCTGGGGCCTCTTCCGACAATGAGCAGTTCTTC.

This clonotype has a handful of counts. This sequence joins TRBV12-3 or TRBV12-4 and TRBJ2-1; 8 bases are a match to TRBD1. The CDR3 is made up of 18 amino acids. V was pared by 5 bases and J by 8 bases, with 20 bases of the junction left unmatched. The CDR3 DNA sequence: TGTGCCAGCAGTCTAACCTCAAGACGGGGACAGGCCGGCGATGAGCAGTTCTTC. Residues: CASSLTSRRGQAGDEQFF.

CDR3 residues: CASSLEVVTTDTQYF. Here the CDR3 DNA reads TGTGCCAGCAGCTTAGAAGTCGTCACCACAGATACGCAGTATTTT. This chain links TRBV11-1 with TRBJ2-3; D is uncertain. The CDR3 extends over 15 amino acids. V was pared by 1 base and J by 2 bases, with 10 bases between. CDR1 and CDR2 from the germline V gene are SGHAT and FQDESV (reference sequence).

This chain joins TRBV6-1 and TRBJ1-2; D unclear. The CDR3 covers 15 residues. Trimming took off 1 base at V and 6 bases at J, with 15 bases between the two ends. Germline V gives CDR1 MNHNS, CDR2 SASEGT. CDR3 nucleotide sequence: TGTGCCAGCAGTGAAGGAATAGGGATTTTGGATGGCTACACCTTC. It codes for CASSEGIGILDGYTF.

The CDR3 coding sequence is TGTGCCAGCAGCCCCGACCGGGTTTACAATGAGCAGTTCTTC. Translation gives CASSPDRVYNEQFF. The V and J genes are TRBV7-9 and TRBJ2-1; unclear D gene. CDR1 and CDR2 from the germline V gene are SEHNR and FQNEAQ (reference sequence). The CDR3 has 14 residues. Deletions cut 5 bases from V and 4 bases from J, with 12 bases between.

This chain uses TRBV29-1 with TRBJ2-7; 8 nucleotides align to TRBD2. CDR1 is SQVTM and CDR2 is ANQGSEA in the germline V gene. The V gene end was trimmed by 6 bases and the J gene end by 3 bases; junction bases not matched to a gene: 13. The length of the CDR3 is 15 residues. The chain's CDR3 is CSVEKKVAGGYEQYF. In nucleotides, the CDR3 is TGCAGCGTGGAAAAGAAGGTGGCGGGAGGCTACGAGCAGTACTTC.

This sequence joins TRBV13 and TRBJ2-3, with 7 nucleotides matching TRBD1. Germline CDR1 PRHDT, CDR2 FYEKMQ (reference sequence). Unmatched junction bases numbered 10, after V lost 5 bases and J lost 2 bases. CDR3 length equals 16 residues. The CDR3: CASSLKTGTSTDTQYF. As DNA, the CDR3 is TGTGCCAGCAGCCTCAAGACAGGGACCTCCACAGATACGCAGTATTTT. The variable domain in full, completed from reference TRBV13 and TRBJ2-3, reads AAGVIQSPRHLIKEKRETATLKCYPIPRHDTVYWYQQGPGQDPQFLISFYEKMQSDKGSIPDRFSAQQFSDYHSELNMSSLELGDSALYFCASSLKTGTSTDTQYFGPGTRLTVL.

This chain connects TRBV3-1 to TRBJ2-5; D perhaps matches TRBD2 (6 bases). Trimming took 8 bases from V and 5 from J, leaving 18 bases between them. The CDR3 has 14 residues. Germline CDR1 LGHDT, CDR2 YNNKEL (reference sequence). This CDR3 reads CASARDSQAETQYF. CDR3 in DNA: TGTGCCAGCGCTAGGGACTCCCAGGCGGAGACCCAGTACTTC.

This chain connects TRBV7-3 to TRBJ2-1, with D unclear. Per germline, CDR1 SGHTA and CDR2 FQGTGA. The length of the CDR3 is 13 residues. V shed 2 bases and J shed 9 bases, with 11 bases lying between them. Written as DNA, the CDR3 is TGTGCCAGCAGCTTAGAAGGGAACAGTGAGCAGTTCTTC. This codes for CASSLEGNSEQFF.

In regard to this clonotype: The junction does not match germline at one end; this may be a read error. The chain employs TRBV20-1 and TRBJ2-2; the D call may be TRBD1 or TRBD2 (5 bases each). CDR3 length: 14 residues. Germline V gives CDR1 DFQATT, CDR2 SNEGSKA (reference sequence). For the CDR3, the DNA is TGCAGTGCTAGTGGACACTTGAACACCGGGGAGCGGTTTTTT. Protein product: CSASGHLNTGERFF.

V and J are TRBV4-1 and TRBJ2-7, with D possibly called TRBD1 or TRBD2 (6 bases each). The germline V and J ends were trimmed by 6 bases and 4 bases, with 13 bases remaining between them. The CDR3 runs 13 residues. Per germline, CDR1 MGHRA and CDR2 YSYEKL. CDR3 region: CASRRGDGYEQYF. The CDR3 DNA sequence: TGCGCCAGCAGGAGGGGGGACGGATACGAGCAGTACTTC.

V and J are TRBV6-5 and TRBJ2-5; D perhaps matches TRBD2 (6 bases). The CDR3 is made up of 16 amino acids. The V and J ends lost 2 bases and 4 bases respectively, with 17 bases between them. CDR1 and CDR2 from the germline V gene are MNHEY and SVGAGI. The CDR3 region is CASSYTDGSIPETQYF. The CDR3 nucleotides are TGTGCCAGCAGTTACACCGACGGGAGCATCCCAGAGACCCAGTACTTC.

This clonotype was counted only a few times. The V gene is TRBV12-3 or TRBV12-4, the J gene TRBJ2-7, with 15 bases that match TRBD2. CDR3 length equals 15 residues. V lost 4 bases and J lost 4; bases outside the gene matches: 2. CDR3 protein: CASSSGTSGRYEQYF. The DNA for the CDR3 is TGTGCCAGCAGTTCCGGGACTAGCGGGAGGTACGAGCAGTACTTC.